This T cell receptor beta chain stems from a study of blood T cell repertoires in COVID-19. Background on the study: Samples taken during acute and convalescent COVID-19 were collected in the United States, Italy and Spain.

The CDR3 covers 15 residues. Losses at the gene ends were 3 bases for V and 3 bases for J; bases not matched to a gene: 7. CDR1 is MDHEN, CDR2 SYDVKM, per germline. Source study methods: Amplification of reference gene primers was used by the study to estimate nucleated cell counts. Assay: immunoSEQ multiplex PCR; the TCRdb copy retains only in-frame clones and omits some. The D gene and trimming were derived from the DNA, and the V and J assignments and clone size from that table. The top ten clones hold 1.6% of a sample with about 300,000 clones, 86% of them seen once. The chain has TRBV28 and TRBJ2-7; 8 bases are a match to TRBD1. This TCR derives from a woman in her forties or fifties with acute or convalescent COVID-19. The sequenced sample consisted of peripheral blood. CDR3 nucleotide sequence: TGTGCCAGCAGTTTGGACTCAGGGGGCAGCTACGAGCAGTACTTC. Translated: CASSLDSGGSYEQYF.